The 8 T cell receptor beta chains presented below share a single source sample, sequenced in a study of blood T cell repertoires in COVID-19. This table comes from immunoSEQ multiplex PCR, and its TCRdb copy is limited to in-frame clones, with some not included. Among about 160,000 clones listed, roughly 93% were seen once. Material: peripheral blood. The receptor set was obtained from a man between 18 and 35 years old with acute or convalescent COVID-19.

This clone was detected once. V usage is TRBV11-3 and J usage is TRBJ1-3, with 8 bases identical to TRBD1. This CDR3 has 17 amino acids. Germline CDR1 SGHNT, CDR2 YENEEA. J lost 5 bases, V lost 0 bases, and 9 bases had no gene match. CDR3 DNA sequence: TGTGCCAGCAGCTTAGAATTGAGCTGGACAGGGCGAAACACCATATATTTT. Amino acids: CASSLELSWTGRNTIYF.

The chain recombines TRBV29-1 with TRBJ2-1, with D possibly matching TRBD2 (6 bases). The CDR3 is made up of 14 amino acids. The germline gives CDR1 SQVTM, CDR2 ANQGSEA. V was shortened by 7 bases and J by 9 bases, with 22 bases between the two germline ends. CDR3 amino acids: CSATNGGLVGEQFF. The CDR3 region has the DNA TGCAGCGCCACAAACGGGGGTCTGGTAGGTGAGCAGTTCTTC.

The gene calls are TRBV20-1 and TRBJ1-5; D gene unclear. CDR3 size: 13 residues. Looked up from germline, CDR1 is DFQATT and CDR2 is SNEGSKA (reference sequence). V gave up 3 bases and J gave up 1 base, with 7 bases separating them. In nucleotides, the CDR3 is TGCAGTGCTAGTCCCCAGAGCAATCAGCCCCAGCATTTT. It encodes CSASPQSNQPQHF.

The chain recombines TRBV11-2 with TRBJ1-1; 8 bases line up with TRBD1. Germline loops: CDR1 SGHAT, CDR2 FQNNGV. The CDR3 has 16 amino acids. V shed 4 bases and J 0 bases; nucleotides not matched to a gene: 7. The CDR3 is CASSSGQGTLNTEAFF. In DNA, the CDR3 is TGTGCCAGCAGCTCCGGACAGGGTACATTGAACACTGAAGCTTTCTTT.

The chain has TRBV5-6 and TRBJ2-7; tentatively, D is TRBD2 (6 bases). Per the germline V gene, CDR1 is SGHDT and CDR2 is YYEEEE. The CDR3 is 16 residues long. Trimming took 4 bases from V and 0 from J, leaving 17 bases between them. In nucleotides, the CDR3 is TGTGCCAGCAGCCCCAGATCGGGACTGCCCTCCTACGAGCAGTACTTC. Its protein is CASSPRSGLPSYEQYF.

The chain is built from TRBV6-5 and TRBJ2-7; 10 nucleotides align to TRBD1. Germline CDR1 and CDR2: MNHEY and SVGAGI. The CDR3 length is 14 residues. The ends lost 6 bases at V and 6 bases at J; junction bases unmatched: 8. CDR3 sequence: CASRGQGGIGEQYF. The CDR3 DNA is TGTGCCAGCAGAGGACAGGGGGGAATAGGCGAGCAGTACTTC.

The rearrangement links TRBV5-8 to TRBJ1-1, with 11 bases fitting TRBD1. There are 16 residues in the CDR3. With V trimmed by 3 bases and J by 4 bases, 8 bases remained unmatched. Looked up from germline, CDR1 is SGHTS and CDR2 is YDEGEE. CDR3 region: CASSSPRDRGSTEAFF. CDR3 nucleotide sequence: TGTGCCAGCAGCTCGCCCCGGGACAGGGGGTCCACTGAAGCTTTCTTT.

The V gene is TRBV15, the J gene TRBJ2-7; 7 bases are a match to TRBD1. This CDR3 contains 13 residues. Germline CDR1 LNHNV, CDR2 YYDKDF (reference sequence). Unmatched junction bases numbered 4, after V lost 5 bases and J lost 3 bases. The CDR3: CATSVGQDYEQYF. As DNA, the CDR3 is TGTGCCACCAGCGTTGGACAGGACTACGAGCAGTACTTC. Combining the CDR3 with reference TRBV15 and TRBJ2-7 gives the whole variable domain DAMVIQNPRYQVTQFGKPVTLSCSQTLNHNVMYWYQQKSSQAPKLLFHYYDKDFNNEADTPDNFQSRRPNTSFCFLDIRSPGLGDTAMYLCATSVGQDYEQYFGPGTRLTVT.